A single sample is the source of the 8 T cell receptor beta chains below, sequenced in a study of blood T cell repertoires in COVID-19. TCRdb's copy holds only in-frame clones and misses some; the assay was immunoSEQ multiplex PCR. The sample lists 55,000 to 75,000 clones, over 75% occurring once. The sample comprised peripheral blood. The receptors were sampled from a human donor in a cohort sampled during active COVID-19.

J is TRBJ2-3 and V is TRBV6-5; 7 bases are shared with TRBD2. Germline CDR1 is MNHEY and CDR2 is SVGAGI. The CDR3 length is 15 residues. Germline trimming cut 8 bases from V and 2 bases from J; bases unmatched to any gene: 10. CDR3 sequence reads: CASQRRESDTDTQYF. DNA of the CDR3: TGTGCCAGCCAGCGGCGGGAGAGTGACACAGATACGCAGTATTTT.

The J gene is TRBJ2-1, the V gene TRBV5-1; TRBD2 matches 12 bases. The length of the CDR3 is 16 residues. The ends lost 0 bases at V and 6 bases at J; junction bases unmatched: 4. The germline V gene has CDR1 SGHRS and CDR2 YFSETQ. As DNA, the CDR3 is TGCGCCAGCAGCTTGGCACTAGCGGGAGGTAGCAATGAGCAGTTCTTC. Translation gives CASSLALAGGSNEQFF.

The chain recombines TRBV7-3 with TRBJ2-5, with D possibly TRBD2 on 5 matching bases. This CDR3 contains 13 residues. CDR1 and CDR2 (germline): SGHTA, FQGTGA. Trimming cost V 1 base and J 5 bases, with 8 bases left between them. CDR3 coding DNA: TGTGCCAGCAGCTTAATTAGCGCGGAGACCCAGTACTTC. It translates to CASSLISAETQYF.

The chain employs TRBV6-2 or TRBV6-3 and TRBJ2-1, with 7 positions matching TRBD2. There are 14 residues in the CDR3. V was pared by 0 bases and J by 6 bases, with 2 bases of the junction left unmatched. Looked up from germline, CDR1 is MNHEY and CDR2 is SVGEGT. The CDR3 protein is CASSYSRTSNEQFF. The CDR3 bases are TGTGCCAGCAGTTACTCAAGGACTAGCAATGAGCAGTTCTTC.

In this sample, this clone turned up once. This chain connects TRBV4-3 to TRBJ2-7; perhaps TRBD2 as D (5 bases). Germline V gene sequence: CDR1 LGHNA, CDR2 YSLEER. Trimming took 4 bases from V and 9 from J, leaving 16 bases between them. This CDR3 spans 13 amino acids. The DNA of the CDR3 is TGCGCCAGCAGCCCATTGGGAGCGGCCCCGCAGTACTTC. This codes for CASSPLGAAPQYF.

This chain uses TRBV7-2 with TRBJ2-3; D might be TRBD2 (5 bases). Germline loops: CDR1 SGHTA, CDR2 FQGNSA. There are 16 residues in the CDR3. Trimming cost V 0 bases and J 2 bases, with 12 bases left between them. CDR3 residues: CASSLAGAAFTDTQYF. In DNA form, the CDR3 reads TGTGCCAGCAGCTTAGCGGGAGCGGCATTCACAGATACGCAGTATTTT.

The chain couples TRBV19 to TRBJ2-7; 7 bases map to TRBD2. The V gene end was trimmed by 3 bases and the J gene end by 0 bases; junction bases not matched to a gene: 2. This CDR3 has 14 amino acids. CDR1 and CDR2 from the germline V gene are LNHDA and SQIVND (reference sequence). The CDR3 DNA reads as TGTGCCAGTAGTATCGGGGGGAGCTCCTACGAGCAGTACTTC. Protein product: CASSIGGSSYEQYF.

The genes are TRBV7-2 and TRBJ2-2; 8 bases map to TRBD2. V trimming: 6 bases; J trimming: 3 bases; junction bases outside the gene matches: 12. The germline CDR1 and CDR2 sequences are SGHTA and FQGNSA. The length of the CDR3 is 17 residues. This CDR3 reads CASSPAPGTRHTGELFF. CDR3 in DNA: TGTGCCAGCAGTCCCGCCCCTGGGACTAGACACACCGGGGAGCTGTTTTTT.